This T cell receptor (beta chain) was obtained from a study of regulatory T cells in long-lasting Graves disease (dated by TCRdb to the early 2020s). The study in broad terms: Persistent Graves' disease was defined as antithyroid drug treatment for over 5 years with persistently positive TSH receptor autoantibodies. Persistent Graves' disease patients were compared with newly diagnosed Graves' disease patients by peripheral blood TCR sequencing and RNA sequencing. The study took place in China and was registered as a clinical trial. A total of 33 samples underwent TCR sequencing, from 13 patients with persistent Graves' disease and 20 patients with newly diagnosed Graves' disease. On average, persistent Graves' disease patients in the clinical cohort had been on antithyroid drugs for eight to twelve years.

The CDR3 spans 15 residues, from the cysteine through the phenylalanine. CDR3 DNA only is kept here, 45 bases in frame from base 1. V lost 3 bases and J lost 2 bases, and the count of bases not matched to a germline gene is 5. The CDR1 and CDR2 encoded by the germline V gene are SGHRS and YFSETQ. What the work shows at the level of the full study, not this receptor alone: More public clonotypes were shared among persistent patients (over 2,500) than among newly diagnosed patients (over 900). The study examined only peripheral blood because the primary lesion, thyroid tissue, could not be accessed. Only the TCR beta chain was sequenced and analyzed. The small sample size was acknowledged by the authors as a limitation that may reduce accuracy. Persistent disease showed preferential use of TRBV28, TRBJ1-2 and TRBJ2-5, whereas newly diagnosed disease favored TRBV20-1 and TRBJ2-1. Persistent Graves' disease patients showed lower TCR Shannon entropy and fewer highly expanded clones than newly diagnosed patients, suggesting clonal expansion.

This specimen's time point label, interpreted: persistent/refractory GD, antithyroid drugs over 5 years with positive TRAb. RNA was extracted from PBMCs in TRIzol for both TCR sequencing and RNA sequencing. The diagnosis of Graves' disease followed American Thyroid Association guidelines. Patients were recruited from an endocrinology department in Xi'an, China. Each patient gave approximately 10 milliliters of peripheral blood, collected in an EDTA anticoagulant tube. PBMCs were isolated by Ficoll Paque Plus density gradient separation without further T cell sorting. RNA quality was checked with an Agilent 2100 Bioanalyzer and agarose gel, and concentration with a NanoDrop 2000. Of note for this clonotype: The antigen it binds to is not known. Per-base quality was not reported, and no clone a single base away is much larger than it.

Receptor libraries were prepared by multiplex PCR. Sequencing took place on an Illumina HiSeq 4000. TCR beta libraries were built with iRepertoire HTBI primers and Arm-PCR amplification of CDR3 regions. Gel purification was performed on PCR products prior to sequencing. The published analysis was carried out like this. Across samples, fewer than 70 TRBV and 15 or so TRBJ segments were identified and used for gene usage analysis of CDR3 amino acid clonotypes. COPE and FqMerger were used to merge filtered high-quality paired reads into contigs. BLAST was used to align contigs to the IMGT TRBV, TRBD and TRBJ reference genes, and CDR3 was defined following IMGT. Any clonotype with a frequency above 0.1% was classified as a highly expanded clone. Shannon entropy was used to measure repertoire diversity, and the Gini coefficient was used to measure V-J evenness. Clonotypes shared by more than one individual were considered public. TCRdb ran its own pipeline on the public reads, namely fastp trimming at Q25 and MiXCR clone calling, and kept in-frame beta chains. Rows matching on CDR3 protein sequence are summarized as one entry with the most common DNA and genes. The V and J calls were determined by TCRdb, not by the authors. Here the sample has about 400,000 distinct CDR3 sequences; 20% occur a single time. 20% to 25% of the sample comes from the top ten.

This TCR derives from a female donor with Graves disease. Source: peripheral blood mononuclear cells (PBMCs), taken when the disease was refractory, from a patient treated with antithyroid drugs. The rearranged chain carries TRBV5-1 and TRBJ2-7; 10 bases in between match TRBD1. The nucleotides read TGCGCCAGCAGCTCCGGGACAGGGGCTACCTACGAGCAGTACTTC. This translates into CASSSGTGATYEQYF.